This T cell receptor beta chain was profiled in a study of identical twins. No donor was unhealthy or non-Caucasian. TCRdb called the 5' RACE reads again in MiXCR, with one record for every CDR3 protein. Of fewer than 550,000 distinct CDR3 sequences in the sample, approximately 15% were seen once. Note on this clonotype: Its specificity is not known.

Overall study results and limits: Cross-sectional statistics, not tracking of the same donors, supported the conclusions.

These data are also associated with another study on yellow fever vaccine responses in identical twins.

The source material was CD4+ T cells sorted from blood. The clonotype comes from a woman younger than 35 in good health.

The CDR3 reads CSARGDRDNQPQHF. The CDR3 DNA reads as TGCAGTGCTAGAGGGGACAGGGACAATCAGCCCCAGCATTTT. The chain employs TRBV20-1 and TRBJ1-5; TRBD1 agrees at 9 bases. J was trimmed by 3 bases and V by 1 base; bases with no gene match: 1. This CDR3 region has 14 residues. Germline V gene data show CDR1 as DFQATT and CDR2 as SNEGSKA (reference sequence).